The T cell receptor beta chain under discussion was sequenced for a study of T cells in Graves' hyperthyroidism and ophthalmopathy. In germline, CDR1 is SGHVS, CDR2 FNYEAQ. V dropped 0 bases and J dropped 4; count of bases not matched to a gene: 18. The CDR3 extends over 20 amino acids. Calling Graves' hyperthyroidism stable meant ophthalmopathy did not progress within 18 months. Aged 18 to 65, the patients had hyperthyroidism that was newly diagnosed and had lasted under 2 months. RNA transcripts were the template for amplifying TCR beta CDR3 regions. HTBI primers were used for first-round RT-PCR of the TCR CDR3. Each CDR3 protein is one row after TCRdb ran MiXCR on the multiplex PCR reads. The sample lists about 560,000 distinct CDR3 sequences; over 15% were seen once. Only a few counts were recorded for this clonotype.

The genes are TRBV7-6 and TRBJ1-2, with TRBD1 identical over 9 bases. The receptor was isolated from a young woman with Graves' hyperthyroidism. Source material: blood. CDR3 loop: CASSLAIAGTGSPTGYGYTF. CDR3 bases: TGTGCCAGCAGCTTAGCAATTGCCGGGACAGGGAGCCCTACCGGCTATGGCTACACCTTC.